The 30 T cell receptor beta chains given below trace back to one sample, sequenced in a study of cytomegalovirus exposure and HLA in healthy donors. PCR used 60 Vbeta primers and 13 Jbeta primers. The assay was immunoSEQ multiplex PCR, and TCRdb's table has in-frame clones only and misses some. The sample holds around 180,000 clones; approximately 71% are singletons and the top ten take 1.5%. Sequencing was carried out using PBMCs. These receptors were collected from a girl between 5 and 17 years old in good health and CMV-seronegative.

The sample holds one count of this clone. Here the CDR3 reads CASSYTRGDTEAFF. CDR3 nucleotide sequence: TGTGCCAGCAGTTACACCAGGGGTGACACTGAAGCTTTCTTT. The chain links TRBV6-5 to TRBJ1-1; weak D call: TRBD1 (6 bases). The germline V gene has CDR1 MNHEY and CDR2 SVGAGI. The CDR3 has 14 amino acids. V gave up 2 bases and J gave up 3 bases, with 10 bases separating them.

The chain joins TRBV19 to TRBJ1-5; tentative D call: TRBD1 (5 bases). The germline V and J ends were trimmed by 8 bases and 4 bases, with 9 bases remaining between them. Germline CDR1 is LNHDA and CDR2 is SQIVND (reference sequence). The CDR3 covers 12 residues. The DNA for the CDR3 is TGTGCCAGTTCTGGGGGGAATCAGCCCCAGCATTTT. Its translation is CASSGGNQPQHF.

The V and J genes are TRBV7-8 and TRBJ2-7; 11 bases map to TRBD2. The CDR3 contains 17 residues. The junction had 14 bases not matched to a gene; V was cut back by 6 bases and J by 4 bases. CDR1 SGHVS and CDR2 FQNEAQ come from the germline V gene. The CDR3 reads CASSTPGAGTSGYEQYF. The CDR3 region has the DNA TGTGCCAGCAGTACCCCAGGTGCCGGGACTAGCGGTTACGAGCAGTACTTC. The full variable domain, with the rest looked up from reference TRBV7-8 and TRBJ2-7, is GAGVSQSPRYKVAKRGQDVALRCDPISGHVSLFWYQQALGQGPEFLTYFQNEAQLDKSGLPSDRFFAERPEGSVSTLKIQRTQQEDSAVYLCASSTPGAGTSGYEQYFGPGTRLTVT.

CDR3 nucleotide sequence: TGTGCCAGCAGCTTAACTGTCACCGGGGAGCTGTTTTTT. This encodes CASSLTVTGELFF. V usage is TRBV11-3 and J usage is TRBJ2-2; D not resolved. Germline-derived CDR1 and CDR2 are SGHNT and YENEEA. The CDR3 extends over 13 amino acids. V lost 2 bases, J lost 4 bases, and 5 bases lay in between.

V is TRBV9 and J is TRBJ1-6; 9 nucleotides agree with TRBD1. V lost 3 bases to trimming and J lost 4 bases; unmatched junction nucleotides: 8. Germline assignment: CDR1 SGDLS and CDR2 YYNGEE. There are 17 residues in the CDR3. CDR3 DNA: TGTGCCAGCAGCGCCCCGGGACAGGGACCGTATAATTCACCCCTCCACTTT. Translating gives CASSAPGQGPYNSPLHF.

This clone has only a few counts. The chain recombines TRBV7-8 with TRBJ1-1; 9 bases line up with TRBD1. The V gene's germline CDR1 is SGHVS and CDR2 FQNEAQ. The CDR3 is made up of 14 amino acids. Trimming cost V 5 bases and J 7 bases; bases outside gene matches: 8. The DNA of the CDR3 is TGTGCCAGCAGCGCCGACAGGGGGTTAATTGAAGCTTTCTTT. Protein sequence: CASSADRGLIEAFF.

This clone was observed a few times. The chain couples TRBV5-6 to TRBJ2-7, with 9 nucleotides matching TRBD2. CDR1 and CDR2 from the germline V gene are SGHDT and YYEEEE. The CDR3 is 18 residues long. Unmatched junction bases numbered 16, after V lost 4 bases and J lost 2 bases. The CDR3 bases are TGTGCCAGCAGCCCTGACCCCGGGGAGCGGGGGGAACCCTACGAGCAGTACTTC. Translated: CASSPDPGERGEPYEQYF.

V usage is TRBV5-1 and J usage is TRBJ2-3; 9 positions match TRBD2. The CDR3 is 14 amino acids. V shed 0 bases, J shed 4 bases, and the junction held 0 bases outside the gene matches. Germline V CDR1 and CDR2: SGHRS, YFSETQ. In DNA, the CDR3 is TGCGCCAGCAGCTTGGGGACTAGCGCAGATACGCAGTATTTT. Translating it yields CASSLGTSADTQYF.

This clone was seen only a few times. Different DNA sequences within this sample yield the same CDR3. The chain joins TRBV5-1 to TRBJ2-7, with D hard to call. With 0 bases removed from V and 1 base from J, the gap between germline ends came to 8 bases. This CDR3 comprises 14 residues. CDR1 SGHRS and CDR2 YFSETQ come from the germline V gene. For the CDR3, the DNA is TGCGCCAGCAGCTTGGCCGGTAGTTCCTACGAGCAGTACTTC. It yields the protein CASSLAGSSYEQYF. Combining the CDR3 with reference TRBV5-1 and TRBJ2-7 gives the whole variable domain KAGVTQTPRYLIKTRGQQVTLSCSPISGHRSVSWYQQTPGQGLQFLFEYFSETQRNKGNFPGRFSGRQFSNSRSEMNVSTLELGDSALYLCASSLAGSSYEQYFGPGTRLTVT.

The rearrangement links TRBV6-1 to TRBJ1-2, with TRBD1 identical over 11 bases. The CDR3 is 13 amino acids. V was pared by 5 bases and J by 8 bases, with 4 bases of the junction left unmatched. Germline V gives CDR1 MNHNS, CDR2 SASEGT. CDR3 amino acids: CASSPDRGPGYTF. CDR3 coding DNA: TGTGCCAGCAGTCCGGACAGGGGGCCGGGCTACACCTTC.

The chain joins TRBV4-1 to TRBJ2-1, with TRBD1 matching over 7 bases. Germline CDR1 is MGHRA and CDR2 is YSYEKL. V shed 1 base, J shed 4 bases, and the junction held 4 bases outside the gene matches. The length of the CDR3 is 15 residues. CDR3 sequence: CASSQGGGLYNEQFF. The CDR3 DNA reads TGCGCCAGCAGCCAAGGAGGGGGCCTGTACAATGAGCAGTTCTTC.

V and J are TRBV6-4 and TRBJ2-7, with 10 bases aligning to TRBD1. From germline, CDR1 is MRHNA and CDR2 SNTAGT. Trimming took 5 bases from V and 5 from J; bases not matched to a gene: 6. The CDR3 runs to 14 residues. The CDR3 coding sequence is TGTGCCAGCAGTACCGGGACAGGGGTTGACGAGCAGTACTTC. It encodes CASSTGTGVDEQYF.

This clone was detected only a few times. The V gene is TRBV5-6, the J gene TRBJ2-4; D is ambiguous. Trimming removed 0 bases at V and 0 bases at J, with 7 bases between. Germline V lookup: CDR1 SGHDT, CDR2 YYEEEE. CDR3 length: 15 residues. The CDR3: CASSLDTTAKNIQYF. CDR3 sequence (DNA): TGTGCCAGCAGCTTGGACACTACAGCCAAAAACATTCAGTACTTC.

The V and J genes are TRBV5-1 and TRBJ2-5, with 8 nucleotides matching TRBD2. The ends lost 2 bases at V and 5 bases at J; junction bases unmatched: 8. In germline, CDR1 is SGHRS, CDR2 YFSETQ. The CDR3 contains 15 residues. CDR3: CASSFGRGARETQYF. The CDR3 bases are TGCGCCAGCAGCTTCGGGCGGGGGGCCAGGGAGACCCAGTACTTC.

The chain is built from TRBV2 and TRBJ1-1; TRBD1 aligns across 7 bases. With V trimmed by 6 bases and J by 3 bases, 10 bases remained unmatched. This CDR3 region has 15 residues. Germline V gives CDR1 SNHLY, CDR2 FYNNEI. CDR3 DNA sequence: TGTGCCAGCAGCGCCCCCCAGGGGGTCTACACTGAAGCTTTCTTT. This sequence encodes CASSAPQGVYTEAFF.

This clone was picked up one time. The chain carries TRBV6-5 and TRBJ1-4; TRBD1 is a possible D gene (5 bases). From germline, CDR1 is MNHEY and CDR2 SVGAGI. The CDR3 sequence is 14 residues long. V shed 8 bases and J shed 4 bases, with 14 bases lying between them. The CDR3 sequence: CASGDRSFNEKLFF. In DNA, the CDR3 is TGTGCCAGCGGAGACAGATCTTTTAATGAAAAACTGTTTTTT.

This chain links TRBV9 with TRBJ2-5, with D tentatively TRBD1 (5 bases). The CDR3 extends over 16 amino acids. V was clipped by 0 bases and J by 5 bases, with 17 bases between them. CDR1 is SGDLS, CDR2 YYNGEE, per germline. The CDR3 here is CASSVALGPSTETQYF. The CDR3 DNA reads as TGTGCCAGCAGCGTAGCACTGGGGCCCTCGACGGAGACCCAGTACTTC. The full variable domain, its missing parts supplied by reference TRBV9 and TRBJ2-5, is DSGVTQTPKHLITATGQRVTLRCSPRSGDLSVYWYQQSLDQGLQFLIQYYNGEERAKGNILERFSAQQFPDLHSELNLSSLELGDSALYFCASSVALGPSTETQYFGPGTRLLVL.

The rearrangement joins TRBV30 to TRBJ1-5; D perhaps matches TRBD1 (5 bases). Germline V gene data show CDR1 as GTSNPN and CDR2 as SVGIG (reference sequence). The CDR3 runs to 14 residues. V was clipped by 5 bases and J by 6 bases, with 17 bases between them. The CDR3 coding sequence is TGTGCCTGGGGGATGGGGCAGGGAGGTCAGCCCCAGCATTTT. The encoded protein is CAWGMGQGGQPQHF.

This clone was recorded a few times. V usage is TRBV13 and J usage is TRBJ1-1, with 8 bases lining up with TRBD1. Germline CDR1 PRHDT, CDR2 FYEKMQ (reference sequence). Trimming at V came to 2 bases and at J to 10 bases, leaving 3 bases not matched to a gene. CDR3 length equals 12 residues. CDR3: CASSLYGQGAFF. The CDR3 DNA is TGTGCCAGCAGCTTATACGGACAGGGAGCTTTCTTT.

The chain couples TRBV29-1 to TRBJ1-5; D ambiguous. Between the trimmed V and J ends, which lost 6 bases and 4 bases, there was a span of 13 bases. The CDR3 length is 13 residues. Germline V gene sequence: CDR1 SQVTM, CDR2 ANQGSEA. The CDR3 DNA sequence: TGCAGCGTCAAAAGTGGTACTAATCAGCCCCAGCATTTT. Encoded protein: CSVKSGTNQPQHF. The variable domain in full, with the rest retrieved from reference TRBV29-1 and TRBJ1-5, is SAVISQKPSRDICQRGTSLTIQCQVDSQVTMMFWYRQQPGQSLTLIATANQGSEATYESGFVIDKFPISRPNLTFSTLTVSNMSPEDSSIYLCSVKSGTNQPQHFGDGTRLSIL.

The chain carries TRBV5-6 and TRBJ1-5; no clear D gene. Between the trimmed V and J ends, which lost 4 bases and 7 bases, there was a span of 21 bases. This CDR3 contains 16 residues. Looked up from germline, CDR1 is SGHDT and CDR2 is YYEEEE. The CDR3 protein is CASSTRGVEGGQPQHF. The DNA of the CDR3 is TGTGCCAGCAGCACCAGAGGTGTGGAGGGTGGACAGCCCCAGCATTTT.

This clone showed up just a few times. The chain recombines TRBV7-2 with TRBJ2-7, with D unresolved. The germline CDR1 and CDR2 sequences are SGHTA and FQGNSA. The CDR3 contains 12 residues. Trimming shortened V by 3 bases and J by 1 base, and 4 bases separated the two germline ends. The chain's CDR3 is CASSLSSYEQYF. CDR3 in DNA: TGTGCCAGCAGCTTGTCATCCTACGAGCAGTACTTC.

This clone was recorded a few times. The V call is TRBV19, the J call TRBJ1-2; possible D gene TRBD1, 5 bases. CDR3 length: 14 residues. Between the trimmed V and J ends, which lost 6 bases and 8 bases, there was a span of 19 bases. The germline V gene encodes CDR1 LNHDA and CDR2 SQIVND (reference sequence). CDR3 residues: CASRPRGGRGGYTF. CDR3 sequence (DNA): TGTGCCAGTAGACCCCGGGGAGGGAGGGGAGGCTACACCTTC.

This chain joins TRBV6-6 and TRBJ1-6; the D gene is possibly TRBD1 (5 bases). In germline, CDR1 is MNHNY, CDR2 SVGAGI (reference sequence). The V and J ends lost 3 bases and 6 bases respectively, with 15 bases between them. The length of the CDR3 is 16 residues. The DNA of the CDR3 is TGTGCCAGCAGTTATAACTGGCAACAGGCTAATTCACCCCTCCACTTT. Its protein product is CASSYNWQQANSPLHF.

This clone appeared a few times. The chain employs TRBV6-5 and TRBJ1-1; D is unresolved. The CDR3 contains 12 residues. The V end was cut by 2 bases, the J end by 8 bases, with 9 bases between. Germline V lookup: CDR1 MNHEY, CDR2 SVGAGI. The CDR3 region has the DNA TGTGCCAGCAGTTACAGGGCGGGAGAAGCTTTCTTT. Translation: CASSYRAGEAFF.

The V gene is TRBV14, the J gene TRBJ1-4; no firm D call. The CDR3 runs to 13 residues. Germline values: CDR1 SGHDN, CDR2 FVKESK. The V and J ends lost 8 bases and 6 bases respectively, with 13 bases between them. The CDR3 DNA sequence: TGTGCCAGCTCCGGGCCGGGAGATGAAAAACTGTTTTTT. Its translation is CASSGPGDEKLFF. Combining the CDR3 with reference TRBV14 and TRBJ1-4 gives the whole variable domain EAGVTQFPSHSVIEKGQTVTLRCDPISGHDNLYWYRRVMGKEIKFLLHFVKESKQDESGMPNNRFLAERTGGTYSTLKVQPAELEDSGVYFCASSGPGDEKLFFGSGTQLSVL.

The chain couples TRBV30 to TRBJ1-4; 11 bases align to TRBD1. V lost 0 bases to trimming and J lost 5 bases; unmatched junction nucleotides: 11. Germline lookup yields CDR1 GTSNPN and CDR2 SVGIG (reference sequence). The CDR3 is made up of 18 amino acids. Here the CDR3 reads CAWSVSRTGGRRNEKLFF. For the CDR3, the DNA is TGTGCCTGGAGTGTATCAAGGACAGGGGGCCGGAGGAATGAAAAACTGTTTTTT.

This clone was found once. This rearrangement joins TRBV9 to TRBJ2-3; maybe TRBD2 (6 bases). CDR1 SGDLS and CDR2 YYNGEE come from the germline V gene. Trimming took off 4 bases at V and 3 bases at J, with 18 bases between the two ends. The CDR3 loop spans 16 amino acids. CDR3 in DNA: TGTGCCAGCAGCCCCCTGGGGGGTAGAAGGACAGATACGCAGTATTTT. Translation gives CASSPLGGRRTDTQYF. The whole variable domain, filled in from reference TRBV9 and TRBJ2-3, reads DSGVTQTPKHLITATGQRVTLRCSPRSGDLSVYWYQQSLDQGLQFLIQYYNGEERAKGNILERFSAQQFPDLHSELNLSSLELGDSALYFCASSPLGGRRTDTQYFGPGTRLTVL.

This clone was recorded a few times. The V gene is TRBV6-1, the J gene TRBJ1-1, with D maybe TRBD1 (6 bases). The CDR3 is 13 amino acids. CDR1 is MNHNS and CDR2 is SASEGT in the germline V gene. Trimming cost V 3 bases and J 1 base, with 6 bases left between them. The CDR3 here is CASSEDRNTEAFF. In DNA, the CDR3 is TGTGCCAGCAGTGAGGACAGGAACACTGAAGCTTTCTTT.

CDR3 sequence reads: CASSYGPETYEQYF. CDR3 DNA sequence: TGTGCCAGCAGCTATGGGCCCGAGACCTACGAGCAGTACTTC. This sequence joins TRBV5-6 and TRBJ2-5; D is ambiguous. The DNA end is more similar to TRBJ2-7, so the J call may be wrong. The germline V gene encodes CDR1 SGHDT and CDR2 YYEEEE. The CDR3 contains 14 residues.